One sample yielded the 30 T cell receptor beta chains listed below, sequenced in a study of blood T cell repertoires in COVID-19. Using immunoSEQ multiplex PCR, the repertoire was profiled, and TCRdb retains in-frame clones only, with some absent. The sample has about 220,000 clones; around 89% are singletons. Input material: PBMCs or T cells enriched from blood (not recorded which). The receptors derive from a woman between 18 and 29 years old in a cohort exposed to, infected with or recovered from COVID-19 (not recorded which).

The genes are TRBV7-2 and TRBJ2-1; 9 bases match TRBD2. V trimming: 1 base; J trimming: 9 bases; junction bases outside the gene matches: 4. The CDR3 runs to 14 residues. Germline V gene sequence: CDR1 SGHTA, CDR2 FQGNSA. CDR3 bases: TGTGCCAGCAGCTTAGGCGGGGGGGCCACTGAGCAGTTCTTC. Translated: CASSLGGGATEQFF.

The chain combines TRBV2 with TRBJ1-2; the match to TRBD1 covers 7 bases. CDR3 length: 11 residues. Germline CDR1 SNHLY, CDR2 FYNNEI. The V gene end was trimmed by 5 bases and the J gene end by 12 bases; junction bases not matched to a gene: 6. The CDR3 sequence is CASSLDRFNTF. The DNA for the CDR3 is TGTGCCAGCAGTTTGGACAGGTTCAACACCTTC.

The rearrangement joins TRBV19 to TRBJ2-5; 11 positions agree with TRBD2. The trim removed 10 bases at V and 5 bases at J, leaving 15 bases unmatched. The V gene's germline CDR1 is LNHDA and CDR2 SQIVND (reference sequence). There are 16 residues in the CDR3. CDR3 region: CATSGTSGRRIETQYF. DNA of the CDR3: TGTGCCACCTCCGGGACTAGCGGCCGTCGGATTGAGACCCAGTACTTC. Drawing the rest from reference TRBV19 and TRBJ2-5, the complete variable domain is DGGITQSPKYLFRKEGQNVTLSCEQNLNHDAMYWYRQDPGQGLRLIYYSQIVNDFQKGDIAEGYSVSREKKESFPLTVTSAQKNPTAFYLCATSGTSGRRIETQYFGPGTRLLVL.

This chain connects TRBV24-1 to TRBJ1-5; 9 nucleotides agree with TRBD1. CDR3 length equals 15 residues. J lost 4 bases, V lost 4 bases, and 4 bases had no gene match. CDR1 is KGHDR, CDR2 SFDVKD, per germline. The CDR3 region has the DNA TGTGCCACCAGTGACCCTGGACAGGGGAATCAGCCCCAGCATTTT. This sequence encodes CATSDPGQGNQPQHF.

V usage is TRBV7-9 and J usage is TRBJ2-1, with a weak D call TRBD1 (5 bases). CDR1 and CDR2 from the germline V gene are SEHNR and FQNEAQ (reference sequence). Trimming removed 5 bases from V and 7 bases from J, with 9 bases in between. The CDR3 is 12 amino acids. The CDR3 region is CASSHQGNEQFF. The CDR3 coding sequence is TGTGCCAGCAGCCATCAGGGAAATGAGCAGTTCTTC.

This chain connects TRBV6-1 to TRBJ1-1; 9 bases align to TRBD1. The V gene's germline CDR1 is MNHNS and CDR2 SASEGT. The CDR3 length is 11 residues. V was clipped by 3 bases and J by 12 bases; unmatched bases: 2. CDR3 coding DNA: TGTGCCAGCAGTGATGGGACAGGGACTTTCTTT. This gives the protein CASSDGTGTFF.

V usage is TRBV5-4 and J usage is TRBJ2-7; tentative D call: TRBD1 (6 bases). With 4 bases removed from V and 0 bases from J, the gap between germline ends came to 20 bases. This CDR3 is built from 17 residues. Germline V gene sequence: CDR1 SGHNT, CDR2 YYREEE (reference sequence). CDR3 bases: TGTGCCAGCAGCCCCGACAGGCCAGCCTCTAACTCCTACGAGCAGTACTTC. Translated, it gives CASSPDRPASNSYEQYF.

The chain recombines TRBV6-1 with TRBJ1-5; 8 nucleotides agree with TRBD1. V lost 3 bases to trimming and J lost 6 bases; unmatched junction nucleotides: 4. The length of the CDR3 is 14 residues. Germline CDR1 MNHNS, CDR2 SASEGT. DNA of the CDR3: TGTGCCAGCAGTGAGCAGGGGGCGAGTCAGCCCCAGCATTTT. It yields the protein CASSEQGASQPQHF.

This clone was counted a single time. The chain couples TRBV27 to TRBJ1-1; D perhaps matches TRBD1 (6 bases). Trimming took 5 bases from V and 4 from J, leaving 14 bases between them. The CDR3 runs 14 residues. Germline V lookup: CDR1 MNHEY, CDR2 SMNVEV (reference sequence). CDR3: CASSPGGGGTEAFF. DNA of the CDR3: TGTGCCAGCAGTCCCGGGGGAGGGGGCACTGAAGCTTTCTTT.

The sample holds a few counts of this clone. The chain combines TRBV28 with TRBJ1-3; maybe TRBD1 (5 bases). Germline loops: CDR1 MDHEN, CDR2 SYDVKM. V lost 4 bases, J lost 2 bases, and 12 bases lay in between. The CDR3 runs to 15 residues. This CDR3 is CASSSGFVPGNTIYF. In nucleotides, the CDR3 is TGTGCCAGCAGTTCAGGGTTTGTCCCTGGAAACACCATATATTTT.

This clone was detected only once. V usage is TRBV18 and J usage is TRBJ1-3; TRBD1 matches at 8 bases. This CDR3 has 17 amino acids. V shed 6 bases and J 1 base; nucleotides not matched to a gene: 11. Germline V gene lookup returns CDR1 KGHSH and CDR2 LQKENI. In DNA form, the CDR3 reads TGTGCCAGCTCGCCCCAAGAGACAGGGGTGTCTGGAAACACCATATATTTT. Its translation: CASSPQETGVSGNTIYF.

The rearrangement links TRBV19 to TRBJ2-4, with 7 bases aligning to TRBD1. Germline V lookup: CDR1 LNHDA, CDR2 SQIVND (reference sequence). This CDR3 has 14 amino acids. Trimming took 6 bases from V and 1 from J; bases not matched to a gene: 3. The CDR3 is CASRETGAKNIQYF. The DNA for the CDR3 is TGTGCCAGTAGGGAGACAGGGGCCAAAAACATTCAGTACTTC.

CDR3 coding DNA: TGTGCCTGGAGCCCAGGGAGGTACGAGCAGTACTTC. Its translation: CAWSPGRYEQYF. The rearrangement links TRBV30 to TRBJ2-7, with D possibly being TRBD2 (6 bases). The length of the CDR3 is 12 residues. V was trimmed by 3 bases and J by 4 bases, leaving 10 bases between them. Germline assignment: CDR1 GTSNPN and CDR2 SVGIG (reference sequence).

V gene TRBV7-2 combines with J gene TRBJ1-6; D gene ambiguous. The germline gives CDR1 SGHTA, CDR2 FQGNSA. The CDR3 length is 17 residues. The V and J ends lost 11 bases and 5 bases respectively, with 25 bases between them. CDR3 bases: TGTGCCCCACCCTCCCGCCTAGCCCGGAGAGATAATTCACCCCTCCACTTT. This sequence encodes CAPPSRLARRDNSPLHF.

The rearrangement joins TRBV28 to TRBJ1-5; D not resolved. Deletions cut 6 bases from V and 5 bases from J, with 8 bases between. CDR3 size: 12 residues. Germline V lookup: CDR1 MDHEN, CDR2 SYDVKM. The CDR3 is CASRTTHQPQHF. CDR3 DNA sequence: TGTGCCAGCAGGACAACCCATCAGCCCCAGCATTTT. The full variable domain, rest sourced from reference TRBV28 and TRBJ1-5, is DVKVTQSSRYLVKRTGEKVFLECVQDMDHENMFWYRQDPGLGLRLIYFSYDVKMKEKGDIPEGYSVSREKKERFSLILESASTNQTSMYLCASRTTHQPQHFGDGTRLSIL.

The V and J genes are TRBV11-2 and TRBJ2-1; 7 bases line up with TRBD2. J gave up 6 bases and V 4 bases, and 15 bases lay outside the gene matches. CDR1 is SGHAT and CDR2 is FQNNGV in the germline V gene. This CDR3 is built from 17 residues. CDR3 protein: CASSSPGNGRIANEQFF. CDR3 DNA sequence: TGTGCCAGCAGCTCCCCGGGGAACGGGAGGATAGCCAATGAGCAGTTCTTC.

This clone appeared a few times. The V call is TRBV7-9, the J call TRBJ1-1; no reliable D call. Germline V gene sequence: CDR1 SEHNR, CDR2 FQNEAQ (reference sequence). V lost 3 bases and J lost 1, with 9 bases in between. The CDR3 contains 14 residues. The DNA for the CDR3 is TGTGCCAGCAGCTTTGGAGAGGGGAACACTGAAGCTTTCTTT. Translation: CASSFGEGNTEAFF. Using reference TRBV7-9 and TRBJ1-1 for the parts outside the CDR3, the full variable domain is DTGVSQNPRHKITKRGQNVTFRCDPISEHNRLYWYRQTLGQGPEFLTYFQNEAQLEKSRLLSDRFSAERPKGSFSTLEIQRTEQGDSAMYLCASSFGEGNTEAFFGQGTRLTVV.

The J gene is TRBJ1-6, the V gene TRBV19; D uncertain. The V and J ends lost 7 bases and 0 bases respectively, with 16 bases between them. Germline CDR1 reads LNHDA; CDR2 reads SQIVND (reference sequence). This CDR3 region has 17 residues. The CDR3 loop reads CASKGGRESSYNSPLHF. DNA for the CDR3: TGTGCCAGTAAGGGCGGACGGGAAAGCTCCTATAATTCACCCCTCCACTTT.

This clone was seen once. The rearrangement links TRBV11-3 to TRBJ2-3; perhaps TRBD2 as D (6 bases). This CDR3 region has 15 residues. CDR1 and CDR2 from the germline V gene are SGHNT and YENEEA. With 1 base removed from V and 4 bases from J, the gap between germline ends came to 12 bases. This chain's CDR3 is CASSLGGGEADTQYF. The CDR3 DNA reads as TGTGCCAGCAGCTTAGGTGGAGGGGAAGCAGATACGCAGTATTTT.

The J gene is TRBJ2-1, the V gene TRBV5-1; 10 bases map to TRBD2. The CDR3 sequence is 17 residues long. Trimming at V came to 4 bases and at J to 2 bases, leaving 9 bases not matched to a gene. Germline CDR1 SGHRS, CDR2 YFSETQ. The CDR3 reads CASSGPGLALTYNEQFF. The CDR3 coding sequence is TGCGCCAGCAGCGGACCGGGACTAGCGTTAACCTACAATGAGCAGTTCTTC.

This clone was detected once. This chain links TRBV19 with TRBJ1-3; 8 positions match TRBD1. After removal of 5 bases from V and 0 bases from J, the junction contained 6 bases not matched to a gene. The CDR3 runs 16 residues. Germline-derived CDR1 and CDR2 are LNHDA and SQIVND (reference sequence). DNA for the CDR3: TGTGCCAGTAGTTCGACAGGGGTCAGCTCTGGAAACACCATATATTTT. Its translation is CASSSTGVSSGNTIYF.

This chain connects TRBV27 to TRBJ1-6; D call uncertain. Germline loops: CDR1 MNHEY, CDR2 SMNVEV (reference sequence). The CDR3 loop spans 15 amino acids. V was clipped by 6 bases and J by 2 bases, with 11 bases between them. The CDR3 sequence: CASRGHGAYNSPLHF. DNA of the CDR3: TGTGCCAGCAGGGGCCACGGGGCCTATAATTCACCCCTCCACTTT.

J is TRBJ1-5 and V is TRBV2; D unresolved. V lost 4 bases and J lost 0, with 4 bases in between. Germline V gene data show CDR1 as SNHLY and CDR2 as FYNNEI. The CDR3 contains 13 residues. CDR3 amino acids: CASSGDSNQPQHF. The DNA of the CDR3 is TGTGCCAGCAGTGGAGATAGCAATCAGCCCCAGCATTTT.

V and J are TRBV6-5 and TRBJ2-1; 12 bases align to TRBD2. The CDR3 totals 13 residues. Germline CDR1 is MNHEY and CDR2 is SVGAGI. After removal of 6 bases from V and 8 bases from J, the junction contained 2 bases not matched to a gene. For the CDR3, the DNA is TGTGCCAGCAGGACTAGCGGGAGAGATGAGCAGTTCTTC. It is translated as CASRTSGRDEQFF.

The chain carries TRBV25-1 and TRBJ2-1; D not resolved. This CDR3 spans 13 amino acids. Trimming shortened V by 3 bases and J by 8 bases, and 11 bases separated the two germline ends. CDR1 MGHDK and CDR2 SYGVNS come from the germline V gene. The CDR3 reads CASSDTPPDEQFF. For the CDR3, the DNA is TGTGCCAGCAGTGATACCCCCCCGGATGAGCAGTTCTTC.

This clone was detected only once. The CDR3 sequence: CASSNSPKREGLYNEQFF. DNA for the CDR3: TGTGCCAGCAGCAACTCGCCTAAGCGGGAGGGCCTCTACAATGAGCAGTTCTTC. The chain employs TRBV21-1 and TRBJ2-1; TRBD2, the table's D call, lacks a check against the DNA. TRBV21-1 is a listed pseudogene. The CDR3 runs to 18 residues.

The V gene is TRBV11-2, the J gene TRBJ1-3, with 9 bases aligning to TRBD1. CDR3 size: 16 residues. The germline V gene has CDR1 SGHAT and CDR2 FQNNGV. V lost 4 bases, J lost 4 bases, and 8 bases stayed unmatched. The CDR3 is CASSSQGASFGNTIYF. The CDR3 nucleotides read TGTGCCAGCAGCTCACAGGGGGCCTCCTTCGGAAACACCATATATTTT.

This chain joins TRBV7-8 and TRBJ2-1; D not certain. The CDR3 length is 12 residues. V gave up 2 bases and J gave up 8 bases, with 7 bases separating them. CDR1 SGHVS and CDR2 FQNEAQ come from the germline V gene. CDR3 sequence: CASSLSSDEQFF. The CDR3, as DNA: TGTGCCAGCAGCTTATCGAGCGATGAGCAGTTCTTC.

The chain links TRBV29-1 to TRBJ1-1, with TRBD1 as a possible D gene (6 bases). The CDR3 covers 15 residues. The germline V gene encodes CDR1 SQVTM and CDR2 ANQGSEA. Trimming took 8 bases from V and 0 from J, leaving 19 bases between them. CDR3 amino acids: CSSFAPRTVNTEAFF. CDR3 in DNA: TGCAGCTCCTTCGCCCCCAGGACAGTGAACACTGAAGCTTTCTTT.

For the CDR3, the DNA is TGCGCCAGCAGCTTGGCCGGGGCTAGCGGGGACCCAGATACGCAGTATTTT. Its translation: CASSLAGASGDPDTQYF. This chain links TRBV5-1 with TRBJ2-3, with 9 bases fitting TRBD2. Germline trimming cut 0 bases from V and 4 bases from J; bases unmatched to any gene: 9. This CDR3 contains 17 residues. CDR1 and CDR2 (germline): SGHRS, YFSETQ.